The source of this T cell receptor beta chain is a study of T cell repertoires in aging, cancer and after chemotherapy. The wider study: Donor ages fell into six groups from 30 or younger up to 70 or older. Study-wide results and limits: Immunological memory after chemotherapy cannot be judged from the repertoire data. Compared with age-matched healthy donors, untreated hematological or solid cancer patients showed higher blood TCR clonality.

TRB rearrangements spanning V, D and J were amplified using mixed TRB-A/B primers. Using its own MiXCR run on the multiplex PCR reads, TCRdb lists one record per CDR3 protein. The repertoire holds some 1,100 distinct CDR3 sequences, with approximately 50% as singletons. Looked up from germline, CDR1 is SGHAT and CDR2 is FQNNGV. The CDR3 covers 16 residues. Trimming pared 3 bases from V and 0 bases from J, leaving 11 bases between. TCR beta rearrangements were amplified from peripheral blood genomic DNA. This clonotype was recorded only once. Its antigen is currently unknown. This chain uses TRBV11-2 with TRBJ1-4; D is perhaps TRBD1 (6 bases). The sequence came from a human donor with a solid tumor. The donor label of this sample is uncertain. The specimen sequenced was blood. The CDR3 bases are TGTGCCAGCAGCTTTCGGGGGGCGGCAACTAATGAAAAACTGTTTTTT. Translated: CASSFRGAATNEKLFF.